The TCR beta chain described here comes from a study of response to subunit inactivated influenza vaccine. V was pared by 6 bases and J by 10 bases, with 17 bases between. This CDR3 comprises 13 residues. In its sample, this clonotype was seen a few times. Its antigen is currently unknown. TCRdb called the RT-PCR reads again in MiXCR, with one record for every CDR3 protein. The sample yields about 520,000 distinct CDR3 sequences, approximately 7.8% seen once. Study-wide results and limits: Few additional T cells are recruited per seasonal influenza vaccination, authors suggested.

The receptor's source is a man aged 50 to 75 who received an inactivated influenza vaccine. The input for sequencing was PBMCs from blood, taken 23 to 25 months after vaccination. V gene TRBV12-3 or TRBV12-4 combines with J gene TRBJ2-3; D tentatively reads TRBD1 or TRBD2 (5 bases each). The CDR3 here is CASSLMGELAQYF. The CDR3 DNA is TGTGCCAGCAGCCTGATGGGGGAGCTGGCGCAGTATTTT.